The clone carrying this TCR beta chain has a single count. Its cognate antigen is unknown. V was trimmed by 5 bases and J by 6 bases, leaving 16 bases between them. Germline V CDR1 and CDR2: LNHNV, YYDKDF (reference sequence). The CDR3 loop spans 15 amino acids. This sample was included in a study of breast tumors, draining lymph nodes, adjacent tissues. Study-wide findings and caveats: Data fit most tumor T cells coming from lymph node, expanding in tumor. Tumors had less TCR diversity than lymph nodes, more than nontumor tissue. The lymph node origin of tumor T cells was framed as consistent with a hypothesis, not demonstrated. Compared with basal-like, luminal-like tumors shared significantly more repertoire with nontumor tissue.

MiXCR, applied by TCRdb to the multiplex PCR reads, yields one record per CDR3 protein. The sample has over 10,000 distinct CDR3 sequences, about three fifths seen once. Material: tumor-adjacent breast tissue. The TCR originated in a female donor with breast cancer. Some clones in this sample may be carry-over from other donors' samples. The chain joins TRBV15 to TRBJ2-2; D assignment may be TRBD1 or TRBD2 (5 bases each). Here the CDR3 reads CATSLWTRGPGELFF. The CDR3 DNA reads TGTGCCACCAGCCTATGGACGAGGGGCCCCGGGGAGCTGTTTTTT.